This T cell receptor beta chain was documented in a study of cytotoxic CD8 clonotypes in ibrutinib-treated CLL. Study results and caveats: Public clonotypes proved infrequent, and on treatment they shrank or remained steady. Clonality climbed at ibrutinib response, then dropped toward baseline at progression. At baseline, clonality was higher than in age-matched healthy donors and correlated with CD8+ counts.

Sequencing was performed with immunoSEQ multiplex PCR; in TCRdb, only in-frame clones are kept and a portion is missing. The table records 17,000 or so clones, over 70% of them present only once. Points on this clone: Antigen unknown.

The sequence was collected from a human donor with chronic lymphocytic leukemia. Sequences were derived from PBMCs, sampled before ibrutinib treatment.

The CDR3 region is CASSLGWTDQPQHF. CDR3 coding DNA: TGTGCCAGCAGCTTAGGCTGGACCGATCAGCCCCAGCATTTT. The chain couples TRBV7-9 to TRBJ1-5; D is undetermined. V was trimmed by 1 base and J by 5 bases, leaving 9 bases between them. There are 14 residues in the CDR3. CDR1 and CDR2 (germline): SEHNR, FQNEAQ (reference sequence). Full variable domain (remainder filled in from reference TRBV7-9 and TRBJ1-5): DTGVSQNPRHKITKRGQNVTFRCDPISEHNRLYWYRQTLGQGPEFLTYFQNEAQLEKSRLLSDRFSAERPKGSFSTLEIQRTEQGDSAMYLCASSLGWTDQPQHFGDGTRLSIL.